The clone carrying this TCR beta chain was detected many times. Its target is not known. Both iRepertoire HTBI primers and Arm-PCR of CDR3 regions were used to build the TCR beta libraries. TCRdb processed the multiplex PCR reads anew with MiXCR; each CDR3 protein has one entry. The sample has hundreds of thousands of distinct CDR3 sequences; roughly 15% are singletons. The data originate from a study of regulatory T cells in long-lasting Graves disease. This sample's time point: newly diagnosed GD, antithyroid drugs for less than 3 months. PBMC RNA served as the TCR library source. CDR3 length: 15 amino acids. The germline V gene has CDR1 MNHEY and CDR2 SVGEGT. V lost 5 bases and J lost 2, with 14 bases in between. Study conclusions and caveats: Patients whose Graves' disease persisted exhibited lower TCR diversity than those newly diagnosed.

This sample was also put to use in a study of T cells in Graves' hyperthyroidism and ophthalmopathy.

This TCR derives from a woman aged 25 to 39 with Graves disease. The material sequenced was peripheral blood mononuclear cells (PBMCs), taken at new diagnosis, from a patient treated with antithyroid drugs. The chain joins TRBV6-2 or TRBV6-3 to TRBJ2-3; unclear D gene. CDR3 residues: CASSEDLVLTDTQYF. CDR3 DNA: TGTGCCAGCAGTGAAGACCTGGTCCTCACAGATACGCAGTATTTT.